The rows below give T cell receptor beta chains drawn from one sample of a study of cytomegalovirus exposure and HLA in healthy donors. Profiling relied on immunoSEQ multiplex PCR, and the TCRdb table lists in-frame clones only, not all of them. The sample shows around 260,000 clones, 90% of them seen only once. The specimen sequenced was PBMCs. All receptors come from a woman aged 25 to 39 in good health and CMV-seronegative. Both conserved end residues are part of each CDR3. The D gene is left open where the match is weak. Clone size is given for some rows only: seen once, a few or many times, or a class if the clone is expanded.

CATSRHLSSTDTQYF | TGTGCCACCAGCAGACATCTTTCTAGCACAGATACGCAGTATTTT | once | TRBJ2-3 | TRBV15 | 15 | -
CASRRQRGSYEQYF | TGTGCCAGCCGCCGCCAGCGGGGATCCTACGAGCAGTACTTC | - | TRBJ2-7 | TRBV27 | 14 | TRBD2
CASSVEGRGADTQYF | TGTGCCAGCAGCGTAGAGGGCAGGGGCGCAGATACGCAGTATTTT | - | TRBJ2-3 | TRBV9 | 15 | -
CASTPRAGSGANVLTF | TGTGCCAGCACCCCAAGGGCAGGGTCTGGGGCCAACGTCCTGACTTTC | - | TRBJ2-6 | TRBV7-2 | 16 | -
CASSVTTSGSIATQYF | TGTGCCAGCAGCGTAACGACTAGCGGGAGTATAGCTACGCAGTATTTT | - | TRBJ2-3 | TRBV9 | 16 | TRBD2
CAWSPPGTRSTDTQYF | TGTGCCTGGAGTCCTCCTGGCACAAGGTCCACAGATACGCAGTATTTT | - | TRBJ2-3 | TRBV30 | 16 | -
CAWRRSREQPQHF | TGTGCCTGGAGACGATCGAGGGAGCAGCCCCAGCATTTT | - | TRBJ1-5 | TRBV30 | 13 | -
CASSANQRQSQETQYF | TGTGCCAGCAGCGCCAACCAAAGACAGAGCCAAGAGACCCAGTACTTC | - | TRBJ2-5 | TRBV9 | 16 | -
CASSLLKGGGYTF | TGTGCCAGCAGTCTCTTGAAGGGGGGAGGCTACACCTTC | - | TRBJ1-2 | TRBV27 | 13 | -
CASRNILAGELYEQYF | TGTGCCAGCAGAAACATACTAGCGGGAGAACTCTACGAGCAGTACTTC | - | TRBJ2-7 | TRBV27 | 16 | TRBD2
CASSHEDRSYEQYF | TGTGCCAGCAGCCACGAAGACAGGTCCTACGAGCAGTACTTC | - | TRBJ2-7 | TRBV28 | 14 | -
CAIGTSENYEQYF | TGTGCCATTGGGACTAGCGAGAACTACGAGCAGTACTTC | once | TRBJ2-7 | TRBV15 | 13 | TRBD2
CASSLDQRLAVTDTQYF | TGTGCCAGCAGCTTAGATCAGAGACTAGCGGTCACAGATACGCAGTATTTT | - | TRBJ2-3 | TRBV11-2 | 17 | TRBD2
CASSTGGFYEQYF | TGCGCCAGCAGCACGGGGGGGTTCTACGAGCAGTACTTC | - | TRBJ2-7 | TRBV5-1 | 13 | TRBD2
CASSLFGGYEQYF | TGTGCCAGCAGTTTATTTGGCGGCTACGAGCAGTACTTC | - | TRBJ2-7 | TRBV27 | 13 | -
CASTTGGRTEAFF | TGTGCCAGTACCACAGGGGGAAGGACTGAAGCTTTCTTT | - | TRBJ1-1 | TRBV19 | 13 | TRBD1
CASSVRDSQETQYF | TGTGCCAGCAGCGTACGGGACAGCCAAGAGACCCAGTACTTC | - | TRBJ2-5 | TRBV9 | 14 | TRBD1
CASSIGLAVNSDTQYF | TGTGCCAGCAGTATCGGACTAGCGGTGAACTCAGATACGCAGTATTTT | - | TRBJ2-3 | TRBV27 | 16 | TRBD2
CASSQDTVNFFYEQYF | TGCGCCAGCAGCCAAGACACCGTCAACTTTTTCTACGAGCAGTACTTC | - | TRBJ2-7 | TRBV4-3 | 16 | -
CSGAGTSTDTQYF | TGCAGCGGTGCCGGGACTAGCACAGATACGCAGTATTTT | - | TRBJ2-3 | TRBV29-1 | 13 | -
CAISEGTTDTGELFF | TGTGCCATCAGTGAAGGGACTACCGACACCGGGGAGCTGTTTTTT | - | TRBJ2-2 | TRBV10-3 | 15 | TRBD2
CASSGGTGGFTDTQYF | TGTGCCAGCAGTGGAGGGACAGGGGGCTTCACAGATACGCAGTATTTT | - | TRBJ2-3 | TRBV6-1 | 16 | TRBD1
CASSPYDRAGYNEQFF | TGTGCCAGCAGTCCCTACGACAGGGCAGGGTACAATGAGCAGTTCTTC | - | TRBJ2-1 | TRBV27 | 16 | TRBD1
CASSLEGYEQYF | TGCGCCAGCAGCTTGGAAGGCTACGAGCAGTACTTC | few | TRBJ2-7 | TRBV5-1 | 12 | -
CASSPDGVDEQYF | TGTGCCAGCAGCCCGGACGGTGTCGACGAGCAGTACTTC | - | TRBJ2-7 | TRBV7-9 | 13 | -
CASSLQNIQYF | TGTGCCAGCAGCCTTCAGAACATTCAGTACTTC | - | TRBJ2-4 | TRBV7-2 | 11 | -
CASRASGGGNEQFF | TGTGCCAGCAGGGCGAGCGGGGGCGGAAATGAGCAGTTCTTC | - | TRBJ2-1 | TRBV7-9 | 14 | TRBD2
CASRHREVETQYF | TGTGCCAGCAGACACAGGGAGGTGGAGACCCAGTACTTC | - | TRBJ2-5 | TRBV6-1 | 13 | -
CASSVLRQGYYINEQLFF | TGTGCCAGCAGTGTACTAAGACAGGGGTATTATATTAATGAGCAACTGTTTTTT | - | TRBJ1-4 | TRBV2 | 18 | TRBD1